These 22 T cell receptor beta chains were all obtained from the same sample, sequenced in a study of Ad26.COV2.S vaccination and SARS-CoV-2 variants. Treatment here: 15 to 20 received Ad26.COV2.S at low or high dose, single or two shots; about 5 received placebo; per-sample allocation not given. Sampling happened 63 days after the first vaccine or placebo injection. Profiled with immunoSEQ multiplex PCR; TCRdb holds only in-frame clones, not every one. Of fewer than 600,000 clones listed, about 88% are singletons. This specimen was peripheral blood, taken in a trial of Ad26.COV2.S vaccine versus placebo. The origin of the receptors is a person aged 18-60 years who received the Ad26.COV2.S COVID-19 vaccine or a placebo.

CDR3 in amino acids: CASSLALSSDEQFF. The CDR3 DNA sequence: TGTGCCAGCAGCTTGGCCCTTAGTAGCGATGAGCAGTTCTTC. This chain uses TRBV5-4 with TRBJ2-1; D may be TRBD2 (5 bases). V was clipped by 0 bases and J by 8 bases, with 12 bases between them. CDR1 and CDR2 from the germline V gene are SGHNT and YYREEE (reference sequence). This CDR3 has 14 amino acids.

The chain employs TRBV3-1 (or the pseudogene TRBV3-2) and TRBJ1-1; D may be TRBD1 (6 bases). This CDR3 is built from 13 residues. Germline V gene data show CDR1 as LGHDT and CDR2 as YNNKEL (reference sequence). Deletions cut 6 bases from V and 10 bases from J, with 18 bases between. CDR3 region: CASRPGGGRAAFF. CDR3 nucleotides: TGTGCCAGCAGACCAGGCGGGGGCAGGGCAGCTTTCTTT.

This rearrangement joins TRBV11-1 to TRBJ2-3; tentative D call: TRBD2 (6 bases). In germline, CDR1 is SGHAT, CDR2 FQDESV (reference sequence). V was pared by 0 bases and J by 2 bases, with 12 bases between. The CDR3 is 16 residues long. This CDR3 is CASSLARRGTTDTQYF. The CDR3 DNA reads TGTGCCAGCAGCTTAGCAAGACGGGGGACCACAGATACGCAGTATTTT.

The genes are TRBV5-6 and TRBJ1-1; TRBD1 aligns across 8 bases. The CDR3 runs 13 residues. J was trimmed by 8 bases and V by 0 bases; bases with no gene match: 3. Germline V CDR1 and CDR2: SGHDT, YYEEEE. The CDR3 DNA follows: TGTGCCAGCAGCTTGGGGCCAGGGGGCGAAGCTTTCTTT. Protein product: CASSLGPGGEAFF.

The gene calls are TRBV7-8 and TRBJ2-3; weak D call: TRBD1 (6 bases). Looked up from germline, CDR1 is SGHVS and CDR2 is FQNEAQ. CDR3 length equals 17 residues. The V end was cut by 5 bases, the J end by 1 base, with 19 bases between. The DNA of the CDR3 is TGTGCCAGCAGCCCCCGGGTCGGGACATCGGGCACAGATACGCAGTATTTT. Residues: CASSPRVGTSGTDTQYF.

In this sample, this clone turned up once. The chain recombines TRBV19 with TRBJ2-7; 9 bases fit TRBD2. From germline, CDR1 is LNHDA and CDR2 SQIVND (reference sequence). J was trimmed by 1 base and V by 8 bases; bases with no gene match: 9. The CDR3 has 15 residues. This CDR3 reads CASSPTSGVSYEQYF. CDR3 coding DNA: TGTGCCAGTTCCCCGACTAGCGGTGTTTCCTACGAGCAGTACTTC.

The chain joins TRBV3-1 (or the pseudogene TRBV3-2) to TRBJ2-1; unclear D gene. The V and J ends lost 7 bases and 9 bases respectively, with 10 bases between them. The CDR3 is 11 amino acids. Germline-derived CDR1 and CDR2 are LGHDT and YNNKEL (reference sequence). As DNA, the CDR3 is TGTGCCAGCAACCGGGCCGGTGAGCAGTTCTTC. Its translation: CASNRAGEQFF.

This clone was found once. CDR3 sequence (DNA): TGCAGCGTTGCCGGATCCTACAATGAGCAGTTCTTC. It encodes CSVAGSYNEQFF. The rearrangement links TRBV29-1 to TRBJ2-1; D gene uncertain. V gave up 4 bases and J gave up 1 base, with 5 bases separating them. The CDR3 totals 12 residues. The germline gives CDR1 SQVTM, CDR2 ANQGSEA.

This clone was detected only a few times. The CDR3 bases are TGCGCCAGCAGCCCAGCAGGGGCCTATGGCTACACCTTC. Translating it yields CASSPAGAYGYTF. The rearrangement links TRBV5-1 to TRBJ1-2; maybe TRBD1 (6 bases). The CDR3 is 13 residues long. Germline V gives CDR1 SGHRS, CDR2 YFSETQ. Trimming left V 4 bases short and J 4 bases short, with 11 bases between.

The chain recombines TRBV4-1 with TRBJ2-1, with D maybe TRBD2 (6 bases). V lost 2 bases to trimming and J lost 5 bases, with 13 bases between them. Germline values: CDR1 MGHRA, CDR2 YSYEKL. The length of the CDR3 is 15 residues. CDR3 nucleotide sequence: TGCGCCAGCAGCCAATGGCTAGCGAACGACAATGAGCAGTTCTTC. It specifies CASSQWLANDNEQFF.

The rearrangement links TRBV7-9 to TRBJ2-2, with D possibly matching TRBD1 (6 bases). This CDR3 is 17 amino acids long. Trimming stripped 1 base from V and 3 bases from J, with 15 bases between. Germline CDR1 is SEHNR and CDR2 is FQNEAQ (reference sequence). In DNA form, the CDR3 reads TGTGCCAGCAGCTTAGAAGCCACAGGGATGCACACCGGGGAGCTGTTTTTT. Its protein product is CASSLEATGMHTGELFF.

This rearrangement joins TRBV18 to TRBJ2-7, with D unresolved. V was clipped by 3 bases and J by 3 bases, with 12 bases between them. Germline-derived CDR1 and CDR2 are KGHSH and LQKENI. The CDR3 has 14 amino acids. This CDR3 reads CASSPVGPLYEQYF. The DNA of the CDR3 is TGTGCCAGCTCACCTGTAGGCCCCCTCTACGAGCAGTACTTC.

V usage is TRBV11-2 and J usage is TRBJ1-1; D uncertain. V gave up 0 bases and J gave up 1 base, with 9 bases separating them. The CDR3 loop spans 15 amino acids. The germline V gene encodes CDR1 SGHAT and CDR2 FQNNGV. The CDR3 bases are TGTGCCAGCAGCTTAGAGGGTCGGGGGAACACTGAAGCTTTCTTT. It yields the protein CASSLEGRGNTEAFF.

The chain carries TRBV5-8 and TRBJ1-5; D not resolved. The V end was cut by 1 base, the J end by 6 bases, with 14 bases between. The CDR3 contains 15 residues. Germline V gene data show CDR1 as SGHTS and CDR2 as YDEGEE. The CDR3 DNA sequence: TGTGCCAGCAGCTTGCTACAATTAGCAGCTCAGCCCCAGCATTTT. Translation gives CASSLLQLAAQPQHF. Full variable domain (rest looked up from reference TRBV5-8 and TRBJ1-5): EAGVTQSPTHLIKTRGQQATLRCSPISGHTSVYWYQQALGLGLQFLLWYDEGEERNRGNFPPRFSGRQFPNYSSELNVNALELEDSALYLCASSLLQLAAQPQHFGDGTRLSIL.

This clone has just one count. In DNA form, the CDR3 reads TGTGCCAGCTCACCGCAGGTGGCACCCAAAAACATTCAGTACTTC. Its protein product is CASSPQVAPKNIQYF. The gene calls are TRBV18 and TRBJ2-4; D is unresolved. The CDR3 totals 15 residues. CDR1 is KGHSH, CDR2 LQKENI, per germline. V lost 3 bases and J lost 2, with 11 bases in between.

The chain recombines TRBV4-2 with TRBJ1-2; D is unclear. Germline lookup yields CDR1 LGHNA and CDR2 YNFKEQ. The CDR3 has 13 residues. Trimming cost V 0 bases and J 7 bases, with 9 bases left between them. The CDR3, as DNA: TGTGCCAGCAGCCAAGATTTGAGGATTGGCTACACCTTC. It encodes CASSQDLRIGYTF.

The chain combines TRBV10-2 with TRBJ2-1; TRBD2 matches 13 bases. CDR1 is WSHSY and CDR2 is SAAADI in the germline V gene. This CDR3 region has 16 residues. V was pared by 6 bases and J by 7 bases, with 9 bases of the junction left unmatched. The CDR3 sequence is CASRPTGTSGVNEQFF. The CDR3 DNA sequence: TGCGCCAGCAGGCCCACCGGGACTAGCGGGGTAAATGAGCAGTTCTTC.

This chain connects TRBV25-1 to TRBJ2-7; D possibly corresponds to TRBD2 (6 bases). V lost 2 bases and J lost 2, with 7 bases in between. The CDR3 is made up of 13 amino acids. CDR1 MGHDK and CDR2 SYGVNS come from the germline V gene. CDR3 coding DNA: TGTGCCAGCAGTGAAGTAGCGGCCTACGAGCAGTACTTC. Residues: CASSEVAAYEQYF.

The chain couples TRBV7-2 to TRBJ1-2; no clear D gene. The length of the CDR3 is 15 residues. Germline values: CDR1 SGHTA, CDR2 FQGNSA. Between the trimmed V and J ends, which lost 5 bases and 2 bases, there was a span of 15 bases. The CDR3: CASSRRRAGNYGYTF. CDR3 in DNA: TGTGCCAGCAGCCGTCGACGAGCAGGAAACTATGGCTACACCTTC.

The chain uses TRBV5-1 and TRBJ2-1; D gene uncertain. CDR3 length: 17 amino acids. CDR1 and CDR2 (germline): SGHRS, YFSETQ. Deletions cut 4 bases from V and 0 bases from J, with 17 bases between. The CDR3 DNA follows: TGCGCCAGCAGCCCTTATAGGACGGTGAGCTCCTACAATGAGCAGTTCTTC. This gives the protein CASSPYRTVSSYNEQFF.

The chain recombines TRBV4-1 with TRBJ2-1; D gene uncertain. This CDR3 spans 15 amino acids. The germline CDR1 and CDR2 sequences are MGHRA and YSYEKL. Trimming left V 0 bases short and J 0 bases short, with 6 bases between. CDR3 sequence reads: CASSQDRPSYNEQFF. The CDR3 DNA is TGCGCCAGCAGCCAAGATCGGCCCTCCTACAATGAGCAGTTCTTC.

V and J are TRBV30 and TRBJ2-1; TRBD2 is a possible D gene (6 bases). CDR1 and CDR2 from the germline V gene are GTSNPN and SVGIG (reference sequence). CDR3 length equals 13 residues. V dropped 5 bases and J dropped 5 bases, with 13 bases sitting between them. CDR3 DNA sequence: TGTGCCTGGGAACTGAGGAGGGACAATGAGCAGTTCTTC. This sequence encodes CAWELRRDNEQFF.